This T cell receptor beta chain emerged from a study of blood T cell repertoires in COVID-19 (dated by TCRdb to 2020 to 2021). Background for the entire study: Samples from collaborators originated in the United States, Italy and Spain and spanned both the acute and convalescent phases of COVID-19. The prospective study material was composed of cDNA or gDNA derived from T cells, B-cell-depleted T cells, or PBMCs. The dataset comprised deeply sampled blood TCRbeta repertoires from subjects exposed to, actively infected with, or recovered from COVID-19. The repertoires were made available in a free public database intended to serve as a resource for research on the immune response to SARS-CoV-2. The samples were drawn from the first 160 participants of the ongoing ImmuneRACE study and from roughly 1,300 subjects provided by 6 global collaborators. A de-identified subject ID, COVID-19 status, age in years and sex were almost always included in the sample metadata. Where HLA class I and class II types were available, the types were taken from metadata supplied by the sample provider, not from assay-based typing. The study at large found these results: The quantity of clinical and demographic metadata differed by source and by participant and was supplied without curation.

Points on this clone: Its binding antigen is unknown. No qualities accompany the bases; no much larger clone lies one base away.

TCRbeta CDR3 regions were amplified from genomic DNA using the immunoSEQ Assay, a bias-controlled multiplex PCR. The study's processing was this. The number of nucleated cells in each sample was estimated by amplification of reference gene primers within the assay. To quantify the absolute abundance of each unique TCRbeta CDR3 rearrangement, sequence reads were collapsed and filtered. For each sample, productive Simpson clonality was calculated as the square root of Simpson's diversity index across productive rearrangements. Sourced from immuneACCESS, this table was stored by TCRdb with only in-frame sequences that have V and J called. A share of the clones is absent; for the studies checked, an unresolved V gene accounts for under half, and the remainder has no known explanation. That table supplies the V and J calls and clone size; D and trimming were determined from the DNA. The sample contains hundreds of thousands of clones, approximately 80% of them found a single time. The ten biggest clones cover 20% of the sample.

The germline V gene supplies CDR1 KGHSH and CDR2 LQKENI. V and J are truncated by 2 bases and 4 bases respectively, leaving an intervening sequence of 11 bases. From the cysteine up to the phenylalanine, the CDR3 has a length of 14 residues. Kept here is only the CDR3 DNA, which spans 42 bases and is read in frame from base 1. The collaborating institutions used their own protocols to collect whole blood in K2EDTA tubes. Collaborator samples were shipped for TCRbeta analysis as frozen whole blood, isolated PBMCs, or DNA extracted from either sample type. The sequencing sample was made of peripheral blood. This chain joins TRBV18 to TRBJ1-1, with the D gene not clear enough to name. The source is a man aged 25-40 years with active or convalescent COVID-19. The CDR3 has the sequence CASSPNIAGTEAFF. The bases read TGTGCCAGCTCACCAAACATTGCGGGCACTGAAGCTTTCTTT.